This TCR beta chain was retrieved from a study of OX40 agonist ivuxolimab in advanced cancers. About the study: Averaging roughly 60 years in age, with a range of about 23 to 79, the cohort was 82.7% male. Having had anti-PD-1, anti-PD-L1 or anti-CTLA-4 therapy before was allowed, and over 35% had some. Overall study findings and caveats: More expanded clones were found, on average, in CD8+ than in CD4+ T cells.

Produced via immunoSEQ multiplex PCR; TCRdb's table is partial and in-frame only. The sample holds approximately 120,000 clones, 85% to 95% seen once. Concerning this clone itself: The antigen remains unidentified.

The CDR3 has 15 residues. The trim removed 2 bases at V and 3 bases at J, leaving 8 bases unmatched. CDR1 and CDR2 from the germline V gene are SQVTM and ANQGSEA. Enrollment shut out patients with autoimmune disease history or systemic immunosuppression. The sequencing here drew on CD4+ or CD8+ T cells sorted from blood, taken in a trial of the OX40 agonist ivuxolimab. The chain has TRBV29-1 and TRBJ1-2; 8 bases map to TRBD1. The source of this sequence is an adult with an advanced solid tumor such as melanoma, head and neck, liver or kidney cancer. CDR3 sequence: CSVETPQGGYYGYTF. DNA for the CDR3: TGCAGCGTTGAAACCCCACAGGGGGGATACTATGGCTACACCTTC.